This T cell receptor beta chain was obtained from a study of T cells in Graves' hyperthyroidism and ophthalmopathy. This clonotype was observed a single time. The antigen is undetermined. Amplified TCR beta CDR3 regions came from RNA transcripts. TCR CDR3 underwent first-round RT-PCR with the HTBI primer set. MiXCR was run by TCRdb on the multiplex PCR reads, yielding one entry per CDR3 protein. The sample holds fewer than 400,000 distinct CDR3 sequences; more than 15% are singletons and the top ten take about a quarter. Points from the study as a whole: Most clonotypes that expanded in the thyroid above 0.001 also showed up in blood. For ophthalmopathy, model prediction preceded onset by a median roughly 5.9 months.

There are 20 residues in the CDR3. Per germline, CDR1 SGHAT and CDR2 FQNNGV. Trimming at V came to 7 bases and at J to 2 bases, leaving 23 bases not matched to a gene. This TCR came from a woman in her late teens or twenties with Graves' hyperthyroidism that later progressed to Graves' ophthalmopathy. The chain combines TRBV11-2 with TRBJ2-1; 7 bases map to TRBD1. Sequencing was carried out using blood. CDR3 DNA sequence: TGTGCCAGCAAAAACCACAGGGGCTCAAATTACGGGACCACCTACAATGAGCAGTTCTTC. It encodes CASKNHRGSNYGTTYNEQFF.